This TCR beta chain was recorded in a study of post-analysis software for immune sequencing data. As for the study in general: Several disease courses (relapsing-remitting, secondary progressive and progressive-relapsing) of multiple sclerosis were included. Overall study findings and caveats: About 5 TRBV segments (TRBV5-6, TRBV5-1 and TRBV20-1 among them) occurred more frequently in patients than in controls. With F measure, samples from one preparation batch clustered together strongly. A significant reduction in normalized Chao1 diversity was observed in multiple sclerosis patients versus controls.

This clonotype was detected once. Its cognate antigen is unknown. Prepared TCR beta cDNA libraries contained unique molecular identifiers. The authors obtained 500,000 or so cDNA molecules from roughly 1 to 10 million T cells. TCRdb reprocessed the PCR reads with MiXCR, giving one entry per CDR3 protein. This sample has some 370,000 distinct CDR3 sequences; 30% to 45% occur once, and the top ten carry about an eighth. V lost 5 bases, J lost 1 base, and 4 bases stayed unmatched. Per germline, CDR1 SEHNR and CDR2 FQNEAQ (reference sequence). The CDR3 runs to 14 residues. This sequence originates from a girl aged 5 to 17 with multiple sclerosis. The sample was blood. The genes are TRBV7-9 and TRBJ2-5; 7 positions match TRBD2. For the CDR3, the DNA is TGTGCCAGCAGCATAAGGACTAGCCAAGAGACCCAGTACTTC. It encodes CASSIRTSQETQYF. Variable domain in full (rest from reference TRBV7-9 and TRBJ2-5): DTGVSQNPRHKITKRGQNVTFRCDPISEHNRLYWYRQTLGQGPEFLTYFQNEAQLEKSRLLSDRFSAERPKGSFSTLEIQRTEQGDSAMYLCASSIRTSQETQYFGPGTRLLVL.